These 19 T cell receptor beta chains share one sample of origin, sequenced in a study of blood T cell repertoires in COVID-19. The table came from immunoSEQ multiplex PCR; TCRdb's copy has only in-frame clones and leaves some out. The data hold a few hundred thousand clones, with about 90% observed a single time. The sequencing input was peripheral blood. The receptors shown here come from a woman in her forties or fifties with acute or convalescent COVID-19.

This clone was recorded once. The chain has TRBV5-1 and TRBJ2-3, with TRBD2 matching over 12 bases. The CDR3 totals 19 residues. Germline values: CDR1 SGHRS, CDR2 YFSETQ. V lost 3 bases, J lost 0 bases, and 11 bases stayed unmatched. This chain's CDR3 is CASSWSGILAGGSTDTQYF. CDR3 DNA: TGCGCCAGCAGCTGGTCGGGGATTCTAGCGGGAGGGAGCACAGATACGCAGTATTTT.

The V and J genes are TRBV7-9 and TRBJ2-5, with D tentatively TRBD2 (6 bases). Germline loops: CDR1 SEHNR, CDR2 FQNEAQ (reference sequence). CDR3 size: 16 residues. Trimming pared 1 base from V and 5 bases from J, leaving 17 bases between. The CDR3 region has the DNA TGTGCCAGCAGCTTAGGGGGACTCCTCTTTGGTGAGACCCAGTACTTC. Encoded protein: CASSLGGLLFGETQYF.

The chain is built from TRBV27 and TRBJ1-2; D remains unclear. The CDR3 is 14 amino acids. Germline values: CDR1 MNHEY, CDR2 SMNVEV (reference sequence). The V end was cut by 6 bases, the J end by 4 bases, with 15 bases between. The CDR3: CASRGGSGGYGYTF. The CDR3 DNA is TGTGCCAGCAGAGGAGGGTCTGGCGGCTATGGCTACACCTTC.

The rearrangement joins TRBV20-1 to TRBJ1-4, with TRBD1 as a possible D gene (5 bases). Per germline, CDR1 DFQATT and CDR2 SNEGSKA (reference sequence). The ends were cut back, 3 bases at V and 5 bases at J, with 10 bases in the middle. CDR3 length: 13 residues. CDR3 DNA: TGCAGTGCTAGTCTAGGGGTAAATGAAAAACTGTTTTTT. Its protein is CSASLGVNEKLFF.

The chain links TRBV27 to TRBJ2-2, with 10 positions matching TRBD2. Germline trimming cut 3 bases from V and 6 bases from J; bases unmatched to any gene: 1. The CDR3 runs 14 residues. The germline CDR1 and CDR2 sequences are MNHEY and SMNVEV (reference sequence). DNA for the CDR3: TGTGCCAGCAGTTTTAGCGGGAGGCCCGGGGAGCTGTTTTTT. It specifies CASSFSGRPGELFF.

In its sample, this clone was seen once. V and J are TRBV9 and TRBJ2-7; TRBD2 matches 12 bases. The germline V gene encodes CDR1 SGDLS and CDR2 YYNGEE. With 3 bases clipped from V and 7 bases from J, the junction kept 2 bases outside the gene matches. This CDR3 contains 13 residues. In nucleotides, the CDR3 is TGTGCCAGCAGCGAAGGACTAGCGGGGGAGCAGTACTTC. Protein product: CASSEGLAGEQYF.

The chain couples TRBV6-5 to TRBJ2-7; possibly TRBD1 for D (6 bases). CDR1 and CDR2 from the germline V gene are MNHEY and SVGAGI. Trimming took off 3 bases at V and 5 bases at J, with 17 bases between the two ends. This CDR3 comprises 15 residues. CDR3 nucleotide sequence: TGTGCCAGCAGTTATTTTCAGGGGATGTTGGACGAGCAGTACTTC. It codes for CASSYFQGMLDEQYF.

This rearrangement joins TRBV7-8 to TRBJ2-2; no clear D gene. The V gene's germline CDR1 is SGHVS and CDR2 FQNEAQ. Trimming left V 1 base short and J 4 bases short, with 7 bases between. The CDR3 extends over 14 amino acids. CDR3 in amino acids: CASSLGLFTGELFF. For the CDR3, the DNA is TGTGCCAGCAGCTTAGGGCTCTTCACCGGGGAGCTGTTTTTT.

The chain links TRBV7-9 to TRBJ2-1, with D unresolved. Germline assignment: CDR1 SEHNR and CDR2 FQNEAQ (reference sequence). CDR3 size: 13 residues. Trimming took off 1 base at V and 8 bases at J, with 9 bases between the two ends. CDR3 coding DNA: TGTGCCAGCAGCTTAGGAACCCTAGATGAGCAGTTCTTC. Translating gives CASSLGTLDEQFF.

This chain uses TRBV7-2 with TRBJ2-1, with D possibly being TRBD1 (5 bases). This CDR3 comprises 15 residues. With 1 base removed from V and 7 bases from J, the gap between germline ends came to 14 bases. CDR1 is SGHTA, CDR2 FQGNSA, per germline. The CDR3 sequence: CASSLEPGLLNEQFF. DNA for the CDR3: TGTGCCAGCAGCTTAGAGCCAGGGCTATTAAATGAGCAGTTCTTC.

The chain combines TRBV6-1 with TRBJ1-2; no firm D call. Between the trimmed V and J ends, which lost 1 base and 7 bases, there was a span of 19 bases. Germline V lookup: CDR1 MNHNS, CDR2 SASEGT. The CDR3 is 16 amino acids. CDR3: CASSEVMKAGTFGYTF. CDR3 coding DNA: TGTGCCAGCAGTGAAGTAATGAAGGCGGGAACGTTTGGCTACACCTTC.

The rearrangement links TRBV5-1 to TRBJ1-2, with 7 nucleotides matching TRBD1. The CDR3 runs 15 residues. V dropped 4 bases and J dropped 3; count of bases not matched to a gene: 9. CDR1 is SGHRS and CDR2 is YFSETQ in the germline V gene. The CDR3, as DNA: TGCGCCAGCAGCCACAGGACAGGACTGGACTATGGCTACACCTTC. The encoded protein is CASSHRTGLDYGYTF. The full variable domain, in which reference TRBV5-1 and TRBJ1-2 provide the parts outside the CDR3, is KAGVTQTPRYLIKTRGQQVTLSCSPISGHRSVSWYQQTPGQGLQFLFEYFSETQRNKGNFPGRFSGRQFSNSRSEMNVSTLELGDSALYLCASSHRTGLDYGYTFGSGTRLTVV.

CDR3 sequence reads: CASRSSGGEQYF. In DNA, the CDR3 is TGTGCCAGCAGGTCTAGCGGAGGCGAGCAGTACTTC. The V gene is TRBV6-5, the J gene TRBJ2-7, with TRBD2 matching 7 bases. V was pared by 6 bases and J by 6 bases, with 5 bases of the junction left unmatched. The germline gives CDR1 MNHEY, CDR2 SVGAGI. This CDR3 is 12 amino acids long.

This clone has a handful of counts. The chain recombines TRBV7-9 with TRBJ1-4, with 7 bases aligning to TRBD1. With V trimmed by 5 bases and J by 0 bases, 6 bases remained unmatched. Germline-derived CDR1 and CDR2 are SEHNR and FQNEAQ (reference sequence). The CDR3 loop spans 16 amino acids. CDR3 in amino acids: CASSPGRGPTNEKLFF. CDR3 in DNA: TGTGCCAGCAGCCCTGGTAGGGGGCCAACTAATGAAAAACTGTTTTTT.

The CDR3: CASKDTGVGNTIYF. Here the CDR3 DNA reads TGTGCCAGCAAGGACACGGGTGTCGGAAACACCATATATTTT. The V and J genes are TRBV7-2 and TRBJ1-3, with a weak D call TRBD1 (5 bases). The CDR3 is 14 residues long. V lost 7 bases to trimming and J lost 4 bases, with 14 bases between them. Germline V gene sequence: CDR1 SGHTA, CDR2 FQGNSA.

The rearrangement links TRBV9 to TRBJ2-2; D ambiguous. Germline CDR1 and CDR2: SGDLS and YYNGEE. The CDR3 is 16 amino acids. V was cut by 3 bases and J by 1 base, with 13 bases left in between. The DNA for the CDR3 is TGTGCCAGCAGCGATGCGAAGTCGGGGAACACCGGGGAGCTGTTTTTT. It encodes CASSDAKSGNTGELFF.

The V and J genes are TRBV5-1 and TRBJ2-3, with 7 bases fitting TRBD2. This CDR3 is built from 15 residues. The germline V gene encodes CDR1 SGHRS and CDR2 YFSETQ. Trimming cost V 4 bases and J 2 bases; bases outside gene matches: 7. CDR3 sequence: CASSRGGRDTDTQYF. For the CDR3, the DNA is TGCGCCAGCAGCCGCGGGGGTAGGGACACAGATACGCAGTATTTT.

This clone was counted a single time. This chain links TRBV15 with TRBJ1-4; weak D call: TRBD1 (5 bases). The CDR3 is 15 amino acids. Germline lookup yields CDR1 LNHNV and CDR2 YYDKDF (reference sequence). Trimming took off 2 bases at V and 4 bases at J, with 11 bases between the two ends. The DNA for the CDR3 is TGTGCCACCAGCAGAACGCAGGGTATTAATGAAAAACTGTTTTTT. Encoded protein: CATSRTQGINEKLFF.

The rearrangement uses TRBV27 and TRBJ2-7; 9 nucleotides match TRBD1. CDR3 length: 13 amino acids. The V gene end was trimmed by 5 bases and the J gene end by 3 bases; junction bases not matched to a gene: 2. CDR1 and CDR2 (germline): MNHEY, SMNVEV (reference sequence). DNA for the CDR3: TGTGCCAGCAGTAGGACAGGGGTCTACGAGCAGTACTTC. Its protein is CASSRTGVYEQYF.